A single sample is the source of the 26 T cell receptor beta chains below, sequenced in a study of identical twins. MiXCR, applied by TCRdb to the 5' RACE reads, yields one record per CDR3 protein. This sample carries 600,000 to 700,000 distinct CDR3 sequences, less than 25% of them seen once, and the ten largest clones take around 4.5%. Another study also made use of these data, one on T cells expressing NK-cell markers.

Sample: PBMCs. These TCRs come from a woman aged 18 to 35 in good health.

This clonotype was seen a handful of times. The chain combines TRBV9 with TRBJ2-5, with 9 bases identical to TRBD2. After removal of 0 bases from V and 1 base from J, the junction contained 4 bases not matched to a gene. The CDR3 sequence is 16 residues long. CDR1 SGDLS and CDR2 YYNGEE come from the germline V gene. CDR3 in amino acids: CASSVVAAGGQETQYF. As DNA, the CDR3 is TGTGCCAGCAGCGTAGTAGCAGCGGGGGGCCAAGAGACCCAGTACTTC.

J is TRBJ1-4 and V is TRBV29-1; a possible D gene is TRBD1 (6 bases). The length of the CDR3 is 11 residues. Germline assignment: CDR1 SQVTM and CDR2 ANQGSEA. V gave up 6 bases and J gave up 8 bases, with 10 bases separating them. The CDR3 region is CSVGGGEKLFF. CDR3 bases: TGCAGCGTCGGGGGGGGCGAAAAACTGTTTTTT.

The gene calls are TRBV2 and TRBJ2-7, with TRBD2 as a possible D gene (5 bases). Germline loops: CDR1 SNHLY, CDR2 FYNNEI. CDR3 length: 12 residues. V was cut by 7 bases and J by 2 bases, with 9 bases left in between. The CDR3 nucleotides read TGTGCCAGCACCCGGGATCCCTACGAGCAGTACTTC. This gives the protein CASTRDPYEQYF.

The V call is TRBV29-1, the J call TRBJ2-2; D is undetermined. The CDR3 contains 15 residues. Germline CDR1 and CDR2: SQVTM and ANQGSEA. V was trimmed by 7 bases and J by 5 bases, leaving 20 bases between them. The CDR3: CSASWTQIVTGELFF. CDR3 DNA sequence: TGCAGCGCATCTTGGACGCAGATAGTGACCGGGGAGCTGTTTTTT.

Only one count was recorded for this clonotype. The V gene is TRBV9, the J gene TRBJ2-7, with D uncertain. Trimming pared 0 bases from V and 7 bases from J, leaving 17 bases between. Germline V gene sequence: CDR1 SGDLS, CDR2 YYNGEE. CDR3 length: 15 residues. For the CDR3, the DNA is TGTGCCAGCAGCGTAGGCCCCATGGTGGCGGAAGAGCAGTACTTC. It encodes CASSVGPMVAEEQYF.

This clonotype was detected a few times. The chain uses TRBV7-3 and TRBJ2-2; D is undetermined. This CDR3 spans 16 amino acids. Between the trimmed V and J ends, which lost 5 bases and 1 base, there was a span of 14 bases. Germline lookup yields CDR1 SGHTA and CDR2 FQGTGA. The CDR3 is CASSPFGPRNTGELFF. In nucleotides, the CDR3 is TGTGCCAGCAGCCCTTTTGGACCGCGGAACACCGGGGAGCTGTTTTTT.

The CDR3 sequence is CSARDGQSEQYF. CDR3 nucleotides: TGCAGTGCTAGAGACGGGCAGTCCGAGCAGTACTTC. The chain has TRBV20-1 and TRBJ2-7; no reliable D call. The V end lost 0 bases, the J end lost 6 bases, and 9 bases lay between the germline ends. This CDR3 has 12 residues. Germline V lookup: CDR1 DFQATT, CDR2 SNEGSKA (reference sequence).

This clonotype was observed a few times. An end of the junction does not agree with germline; a read error may underlie this. Here the CDR3 DNA reads TGTGCCAGCAGCAGACATAAAAGGGACTCCAACAATGAGCAGTTCTTC. Residues: CASSRHKRDSNNEQFF. The rearrangement links TRBV7-2 to TRBJ2-1, with TRBD2 as a possible D gene (6 bases). Germline values: CDR1 SGHTA, CDR2 FQGNSA. CDR3 length: 16 residues.

This sequence joins TRBV5-6 and TRBJ2-1; a possible D gene is TRBD2 (7 bases). Germline V lookup: CDR1 SGHDT, CDR2 YYEEEE. Trimming pared 4 bases from V and 9 bases from J, leaving 14 bases between. The CDR3 runs 13 residues. The CDR3 DNA reads TGTGCCAGCAGCGGGGGGGGCGCCTCTGAGCAGTTCTTC. It codes for CASSGGGASEQFF.

This clonotype occurred a few times. This chain uses TRBV4-2 with TRBJ2-4; D uncertain. CDR1 and CDR2 from the germline V gene are LGHNA and YNFKEQ. The CDR3 is 16 amino acids. V lost 0 bases, J lost 0 bases, and 9 bases lay in between. The CDR3 bases are TGTGCCAGCAGCCAAGATCATTTACTAGCCAAAAACATTCAGTACTTC. Amino acids: CASSQDHLLAKNIQYF.

In this sample, this clonotype turned up a few times. V gene TRBV15 combines with J gene TRBJ2-7, with TRBD2 matching over 9 bases. Germline CDR1 reads LNHNV; CDR2 reads YYDKDF (reference sequence). After removal of 3 bases from V and 4 bases from J, the junction contained 10 bases not matched to a gene. The CDR3 totals 16 residues. CDR3 in DNA: TGTGCCACCAGCAGGGCGGGGGGTAGCGGGAGTTACGAGCAGTACTTC. Encoded protein: CATSRAGGSGSYEQYF.

This clonotype was counted a few times. The V and J genes are TRBV7-3 and TRBJ2-3; D unresolved. V lost 5 bases to trimming and J lost 4 bases, with 13 bases between them. Germline-derived CDR1 and CDR2 are SGHTA and FQGTGA. The CDR3 sequence is 14 residues long. CDR3 protein: CASSPTTPADTQYF. CDR3 nucleotide sequence: TGTGCCAGCAGCCCCACCACCCCAGCAGATACGCAGTATTTT.

The chain links TRBV29-1 to TRBJ1-1; TRBD1 might be the D (6 bases). With 7 bases removed from V and 1 base from J, the gap between germline ends came to 25 bases. The CDR3 consists of 17 residues. Germline CDR1 SQVTM, CDR2 ANQGSEA. The CDR3 spells CSAVATRYLGQNTEAFF. Here the CDR3 DNA reads TGCAGCGCGGTTGCCACCCGGTATCTGGGACAGAACACTGAAGCTTTCTTT.

This clonotype appeared many times. V usage is TRBV29-1 and J usage is TRBJ2-5, with 7 bases aligning to TRBD1. The CDR3 spans 13 residues. In germline, CDR1 is SQVTM, CDR2 ANQGSEA. The J segment lost 5 bases and the V segment lost 7 bases, leaving 10 bases of the junction unmatched. CDR3 protein: CSALRGPWETQYF. CDR3 nucleotides: TGCAGCGCCCTTAGGGGGCCCTGGGAGACCCAGTACTTC.

This clonotype was seen a few times. The V call is TRBV5-5, the J call TRBJ2-7, with D hard to call. With 4 bases removed from V and 3 bases from J, the gap between germline ends came to 11 bases. The CDR3 loop spans 13 amino acids. Per the germline V gene, CDR1 is SGHKS and CDR2 is YYEKEE (reference sequence). CDR3 in amino acids: CASSAGPYYEQYF. CDR3 nucleotide sequence: TGTGCCAGCAGCGCCGGGCCGTACTACGAGCAGTACTTC.

This clonotype came up once. The V call is TRBV7-2, the J call TRBJ2-2; D is possibly TRBD1 (5 bases). Germline lookup yields CDR1 SGHTA and CDR2 FQGNSA. This CDR3 is 15 amino acids long. Between the trimmed V and J ends, which lost 2 bases and 7 bases, there was a span of 14 bases. The CDR3 spells CASSLRRTRGGELFF. CDR3 coding DNA: TGTGCCAGCAGCTTACGTCGAACAAGGGGCGGGGAGCTGTTTTTT.

The chain couples TRBV7-9 to TRBJ2-5; 13 bases are shared with TRBD2. CDR3 length equals 17 residues. CDR1 and CDR2 (germline): SEHNR, FQNEAQ (reference sequence). The V segment lost 4 bases and the J segment 5 bases; nucleotides outside the gene matches: 10. CDR3 DNA: TGTGCCAGCAGCTCCCTACCGGGACTAGCGGGATGGGAGACCCAGTACTTC. Amino acid sequence: CASSSLPGLAGWETQYF.

In its sample, this clonotype was seen a few times. The chain is built from TRBV29-1 and TRBJ2-1; D gene ambiguous. CDR1 and CDR2 (germline): SQVTM, ANQGSEA. The CDR3 runs to 11 residues. The V end was cut by 0 bases, the J end by 4 bases, with 1 base between. The CDR3 DNA reads TGCAGCGTTGAAGAGTACAATGAGCAGTTCTTC. Translated, it gives CSVEEYNEQFF.

This chain uses TRBV13 with TRBJ2-6; 9 bases are shared with TRBD1. Trimming took 4 bases from V and 0 from J; bases not matched to a gene: 10. There are 19 residues in the CDR3. Germline V CDR1 and CDR2: PRHDT, FYEKMQ (reference sequence). CDR3: CASSSSWGQGSSGANVLTF. The CDR3 DNA follows: TGTGCCAGCAGCTCCTCCTGGGGACAGGGAAGCTCTGGGGCCAACGTCCTGACTTTC.

This clonotype was seen ten or more times. The J gene is TRBJ1-2, the V gene TRBV5-1; D is ambiguous. The germline V gene has CDR1 SGHRS and CDR2 YFSETQ. The CDR3 runs 15 residues. Trimming stripped 1 base from V and 0 bases from J, with 10 bases between. The CDR3 DNA sequence: TGCGCCAGCAGCTTGTACCAGCCCCCTAACTATGGCTACACCTTC. Its protein product is CASSLYQPPNYGYTF. The full variable domain, rest sourced from reference TRBV5-1 and TRBJ1-2, is KAGVTQTPRYLIKTRGQQVTLSCSPISGHRSVSWYQQTPGQGLQFLFEYFSETQRNKGNFPGRFSGRQFSNSRSEMNVSTLELGDSALYLCASSLYQPPNYGYTFGSGTRLTVV.

This rearrangement joins TRBV27 to TRBJ2-1; D may be TRBD2 (6 bases). Germline-derived CDR1 and CDR2 are MNHEY and SMNVEV (reference sequence). The CDR3 covers 16 residues. The V and J ends lost 2 bases and 0 bases respectively, with 11 bases between them. The CDR3 loop reads CASSLEPGLSYNEQFF. CDR3 bases: TGTGCCAGCAGTTTAGAACCGGGACTCTCCTACAATGAGCAGTTCTTC.

The genes are TRBV18 and TRBJ1-1; no definite D call. CDR1 and CDR2 (germline): KGHSH, LQKENI. V gave up 4 bases and J gave up 0 bases, with 6 bases separating them. The CDR3 loop spans 13 amino acids. CDR3 in DNA: TGTGCCAGCTCACGGGAGATGAACACTGAAGCTTTCTTT. It yields the protein CASSREMNTEAFF.

This clonotype came up many times. The J gene is TRBJ2-1, the V gene TRBV10-3, with TRBD1 matching over 8 bases. Trimming cost V 6 bases and J 7 bases; bases outside gene matches: 14. This CDR3 is 16 amino acids long. Germline values: CDR1 ENHRY, CDR2 SYGVKD. Written as DNA, the CDR3 is TGTGCCATCAGGGACAGGGATCCCCACCATCGTAATGAGCAGTTCTTC. Protein: CAIRDRDPHHRNEQFF.

The chain links TRBV29-1 to TRBJ1-5, with 11 bases lining up with TRBD1. The CDR3 contains 12 residues. Germline trimming cut 6 bases from V and 8 bases from J; bases unmatched to any gene: 3. Per germline, CDR1 SQVTM and CDR2 ANQGSEA. The CDR3 DNA is TGCAGCGTGGGACAGGGGGTAGAGCCCCAGCATTTT. This sequence encodes CSVGQGVEPQHF.

In its sample, this clonotype was seen a few times. The V call is TRBV14, the J call TRBJ2-4; TRBD1 agrees at 8 bases. This CDR3 region has 12 residues. Germline CDR1 is SGHDN and CDR2 is FVKESK. V shed 2 bases, J shed 15 bases, and the junction held 6 bases outside the gene matches. This CDR3 is CASSQSGQGAYF. The CDR3, as DNA: TGTGCCAGCAGCCAATCAGGACAGGGTGCGTACTTC.

This clonotype has ten or more counts. The CDR3 here is CASSLGLAVNTGELFF. The CDR3 region has the DNA TGTGCCAGCAGCTTGGGACTAGCGGTTAACACCGGGGAGCTGTTTTTT. This rearrangement joins TRBV5-6 to TRBJ2-2, with TRBD2 matching 9 bases. CDR3 size: 16 residues. The germline CDR1 and CDR2 sequences are SGHDT and YYEEEE. The ends lost 0 bases at V and 2 bases at J; junction bases unmatched: 2.